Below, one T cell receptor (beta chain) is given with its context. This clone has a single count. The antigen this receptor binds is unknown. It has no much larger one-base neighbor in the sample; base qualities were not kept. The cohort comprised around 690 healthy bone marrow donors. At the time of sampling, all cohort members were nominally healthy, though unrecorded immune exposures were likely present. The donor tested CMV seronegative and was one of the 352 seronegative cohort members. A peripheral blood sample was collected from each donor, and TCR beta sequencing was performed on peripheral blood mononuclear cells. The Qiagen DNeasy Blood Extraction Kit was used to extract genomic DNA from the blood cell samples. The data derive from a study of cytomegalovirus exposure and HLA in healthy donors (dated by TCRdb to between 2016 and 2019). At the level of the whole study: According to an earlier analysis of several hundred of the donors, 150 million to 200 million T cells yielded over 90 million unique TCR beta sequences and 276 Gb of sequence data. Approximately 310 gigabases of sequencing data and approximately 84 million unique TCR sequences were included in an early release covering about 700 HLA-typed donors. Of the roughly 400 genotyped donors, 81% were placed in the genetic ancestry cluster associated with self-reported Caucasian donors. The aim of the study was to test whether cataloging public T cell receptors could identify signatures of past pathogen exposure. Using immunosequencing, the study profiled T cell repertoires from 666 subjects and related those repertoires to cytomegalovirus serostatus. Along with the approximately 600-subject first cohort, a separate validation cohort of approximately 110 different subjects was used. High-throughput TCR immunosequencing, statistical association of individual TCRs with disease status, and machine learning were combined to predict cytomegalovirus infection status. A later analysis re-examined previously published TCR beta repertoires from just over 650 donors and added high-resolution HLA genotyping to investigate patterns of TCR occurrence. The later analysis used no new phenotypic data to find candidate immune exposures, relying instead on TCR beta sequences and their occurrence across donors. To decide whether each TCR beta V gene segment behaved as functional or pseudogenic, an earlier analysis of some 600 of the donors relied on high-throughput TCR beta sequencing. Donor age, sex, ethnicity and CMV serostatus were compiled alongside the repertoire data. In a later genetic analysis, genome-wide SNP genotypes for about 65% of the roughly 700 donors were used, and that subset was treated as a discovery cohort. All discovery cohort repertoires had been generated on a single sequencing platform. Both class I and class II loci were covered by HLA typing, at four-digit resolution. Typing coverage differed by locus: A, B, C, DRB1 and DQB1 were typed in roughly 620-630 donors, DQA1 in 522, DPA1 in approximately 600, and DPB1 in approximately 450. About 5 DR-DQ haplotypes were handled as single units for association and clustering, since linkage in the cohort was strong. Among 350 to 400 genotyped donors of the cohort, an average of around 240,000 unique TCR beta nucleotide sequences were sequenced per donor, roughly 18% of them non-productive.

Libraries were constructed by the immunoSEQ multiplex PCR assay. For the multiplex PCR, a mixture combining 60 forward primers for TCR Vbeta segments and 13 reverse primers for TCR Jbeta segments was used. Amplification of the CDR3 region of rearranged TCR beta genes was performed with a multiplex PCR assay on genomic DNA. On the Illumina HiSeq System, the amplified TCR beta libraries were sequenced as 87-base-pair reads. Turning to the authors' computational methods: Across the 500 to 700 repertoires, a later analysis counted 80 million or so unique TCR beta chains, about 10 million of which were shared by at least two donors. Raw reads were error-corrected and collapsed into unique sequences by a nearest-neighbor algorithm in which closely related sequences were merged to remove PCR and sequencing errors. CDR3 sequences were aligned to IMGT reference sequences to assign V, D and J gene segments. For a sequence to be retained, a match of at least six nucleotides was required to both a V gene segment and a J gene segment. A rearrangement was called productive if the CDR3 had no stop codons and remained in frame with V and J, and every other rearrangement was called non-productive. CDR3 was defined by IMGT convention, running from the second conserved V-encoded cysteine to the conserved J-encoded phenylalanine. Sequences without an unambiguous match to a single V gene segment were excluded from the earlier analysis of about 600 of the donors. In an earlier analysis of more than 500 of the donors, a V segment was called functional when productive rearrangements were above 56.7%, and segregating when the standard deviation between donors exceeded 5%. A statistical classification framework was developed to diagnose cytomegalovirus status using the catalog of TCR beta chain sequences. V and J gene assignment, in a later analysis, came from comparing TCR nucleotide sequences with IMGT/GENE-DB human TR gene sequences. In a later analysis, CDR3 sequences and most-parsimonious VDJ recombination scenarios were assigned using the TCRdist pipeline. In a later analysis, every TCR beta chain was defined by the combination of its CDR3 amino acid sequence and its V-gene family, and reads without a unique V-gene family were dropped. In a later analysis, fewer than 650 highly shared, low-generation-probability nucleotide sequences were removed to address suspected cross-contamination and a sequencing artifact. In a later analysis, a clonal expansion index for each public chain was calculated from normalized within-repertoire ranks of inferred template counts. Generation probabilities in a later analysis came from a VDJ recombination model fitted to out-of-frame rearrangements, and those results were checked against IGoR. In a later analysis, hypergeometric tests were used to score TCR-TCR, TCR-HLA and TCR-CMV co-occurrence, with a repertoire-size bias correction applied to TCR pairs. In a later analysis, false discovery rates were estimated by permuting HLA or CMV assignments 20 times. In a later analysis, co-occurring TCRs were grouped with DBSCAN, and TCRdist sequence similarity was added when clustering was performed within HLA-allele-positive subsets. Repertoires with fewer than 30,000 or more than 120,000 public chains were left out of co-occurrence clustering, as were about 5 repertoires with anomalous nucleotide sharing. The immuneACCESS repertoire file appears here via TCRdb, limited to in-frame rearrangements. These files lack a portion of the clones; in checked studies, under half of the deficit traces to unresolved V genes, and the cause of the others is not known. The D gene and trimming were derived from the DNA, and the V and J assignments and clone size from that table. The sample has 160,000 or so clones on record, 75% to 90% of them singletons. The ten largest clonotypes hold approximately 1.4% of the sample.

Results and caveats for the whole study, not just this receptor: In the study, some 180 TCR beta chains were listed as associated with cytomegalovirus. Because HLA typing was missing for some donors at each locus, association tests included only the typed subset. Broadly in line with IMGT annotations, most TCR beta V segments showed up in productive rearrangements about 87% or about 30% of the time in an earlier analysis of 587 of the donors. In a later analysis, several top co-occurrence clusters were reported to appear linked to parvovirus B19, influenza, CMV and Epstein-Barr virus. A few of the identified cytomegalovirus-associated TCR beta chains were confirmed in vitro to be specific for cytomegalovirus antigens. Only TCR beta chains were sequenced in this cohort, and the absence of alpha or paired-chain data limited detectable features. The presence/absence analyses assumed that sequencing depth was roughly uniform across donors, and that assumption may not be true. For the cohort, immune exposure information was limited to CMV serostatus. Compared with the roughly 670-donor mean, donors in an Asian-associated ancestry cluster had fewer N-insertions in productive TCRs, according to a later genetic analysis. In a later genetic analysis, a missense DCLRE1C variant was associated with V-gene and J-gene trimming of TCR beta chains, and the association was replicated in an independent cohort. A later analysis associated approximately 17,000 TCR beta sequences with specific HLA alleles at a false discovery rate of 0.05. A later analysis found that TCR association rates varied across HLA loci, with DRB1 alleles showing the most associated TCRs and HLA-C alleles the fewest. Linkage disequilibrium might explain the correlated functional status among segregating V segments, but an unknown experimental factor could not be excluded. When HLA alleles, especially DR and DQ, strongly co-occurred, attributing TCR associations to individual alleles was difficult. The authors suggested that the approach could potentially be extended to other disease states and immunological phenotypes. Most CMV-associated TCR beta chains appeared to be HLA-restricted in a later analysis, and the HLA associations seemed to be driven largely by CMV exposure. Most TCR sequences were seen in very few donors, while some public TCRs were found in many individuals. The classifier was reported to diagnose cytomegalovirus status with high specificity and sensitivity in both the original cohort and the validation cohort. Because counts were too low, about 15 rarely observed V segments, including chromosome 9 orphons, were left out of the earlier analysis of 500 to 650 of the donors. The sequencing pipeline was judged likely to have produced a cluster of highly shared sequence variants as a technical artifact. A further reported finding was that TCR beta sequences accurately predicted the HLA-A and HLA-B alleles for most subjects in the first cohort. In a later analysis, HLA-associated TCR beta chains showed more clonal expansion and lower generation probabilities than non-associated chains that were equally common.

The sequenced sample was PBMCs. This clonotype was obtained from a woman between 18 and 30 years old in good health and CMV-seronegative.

The CDR3 loop reads CASRLQGRDEQFF. At the DNA level, the sequence is TGTGCCAGCAGGTTACAGGGAAGGGATGAGCAGTTCTTC. The receptor chain draws on TRBV2 and TRBJ2-1; TRBD1 is a weak D gene call, 6 bases matching. Measured from the cysteine to the phenylalanine, the CDR3 is 13 residues long. The retained sequence is limited to the CDR3, 39 bases, with the frame set at the first base. CDR1 SNHLY and CDR2 FYNNEI are derived from the germline V gene. V is clipped by 6 bases and J by 8 bases, and the sequence between their germline boundaries is 14 bases long. The full variable domain, completed from the reference TRBV2 and TRBJ2-1 proteins outside the CDR3, reads EPEVTQTPSHQVTQMGQEVILRCVPISNHLYFYWYRQILGQKVEFLVSFYNNEISEKSEIFDDQFSVERPDGSNFTLKIRSTKLEDSAMYFCASRLQGRDEQFFGPGTRLTVL.